The sequence of this TCR beta chain was determined in a study of beta chain features in type 1 diabetes. General study results and limits: Type 1 diabetes patients had TCRB CDR3s that were shorter (moderately but significantly so) in all four CD4+ subsets.

Every single donor gave one heparinised blood draw, and these averaged roughly 100 mL. Regarding this clone: What it binds is unknown.

TCRB transcripts that were expressed got sequenced, as all of the isolated RNA had been reverse transcribed. Data came from immunoSEQ multiplex PCR; TCRdb stores just in-frame clones and leaves some out. The repertoire has about 620,000 clones, 15% to 17% of them found once; the top ten carry roughly 0.098%. The sequence was obtained from a young man in good health. The sequencing input was naive CD4+ T cells from blood.

CDR3 in DNA: TGCGCTAGCCCCAAAAGCTCCTACGAGCAGTACTTC. It specifies CASPKSSYEQYF. V gene TRBV4-3 combines with J gene TRBJ2-7, with D hard to call. Germline V gives CDR1 LGHNA, CDR2 YSLEER. The CDR3 spans 12 residues.